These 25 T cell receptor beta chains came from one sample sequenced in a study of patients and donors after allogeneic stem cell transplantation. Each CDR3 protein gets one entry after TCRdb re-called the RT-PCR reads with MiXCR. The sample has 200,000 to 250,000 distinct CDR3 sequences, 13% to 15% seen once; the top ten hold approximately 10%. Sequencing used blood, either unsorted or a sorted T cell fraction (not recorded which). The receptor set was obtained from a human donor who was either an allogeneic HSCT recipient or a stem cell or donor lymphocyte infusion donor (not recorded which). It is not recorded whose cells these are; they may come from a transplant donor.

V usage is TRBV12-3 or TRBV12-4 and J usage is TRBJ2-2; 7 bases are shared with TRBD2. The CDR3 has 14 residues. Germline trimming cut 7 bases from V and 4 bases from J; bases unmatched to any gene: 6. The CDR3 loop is CASTQRGITGELFF. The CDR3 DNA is TGTGCCAGCACCCAGCGGGGTATCACCGGGGAGCTGTTTTTT.

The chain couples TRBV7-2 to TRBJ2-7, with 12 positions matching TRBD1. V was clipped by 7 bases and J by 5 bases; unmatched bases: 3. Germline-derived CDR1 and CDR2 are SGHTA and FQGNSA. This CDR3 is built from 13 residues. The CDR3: CASMGQGAHEQYF. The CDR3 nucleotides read TGTGCCAGCATGGGACAGGGGGCCCACGAGCAGTACTTC.

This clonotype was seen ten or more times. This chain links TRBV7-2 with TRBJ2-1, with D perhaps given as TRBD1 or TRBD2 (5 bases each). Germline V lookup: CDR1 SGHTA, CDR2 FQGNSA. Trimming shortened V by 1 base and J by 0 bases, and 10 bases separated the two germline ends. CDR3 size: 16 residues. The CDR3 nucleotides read TGTGCCAGCAGCTTAGTTGCAGGGAGCTCCTACAATGAGCAGTTCTTC. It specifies CASSLVAGSSYNEQFF.

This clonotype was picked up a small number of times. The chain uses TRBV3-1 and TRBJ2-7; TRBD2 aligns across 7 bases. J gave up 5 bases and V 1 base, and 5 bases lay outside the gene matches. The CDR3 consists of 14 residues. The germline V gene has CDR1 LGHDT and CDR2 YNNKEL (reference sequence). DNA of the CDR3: TGTGCCAGCAGCCAAGTTGCGGGAGCCCACGAGCAGTACTTC. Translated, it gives CASSQVAGAHEQYF.

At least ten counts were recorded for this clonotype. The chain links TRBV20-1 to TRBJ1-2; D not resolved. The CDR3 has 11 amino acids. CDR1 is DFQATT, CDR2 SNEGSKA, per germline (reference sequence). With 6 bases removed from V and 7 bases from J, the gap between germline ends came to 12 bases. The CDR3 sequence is CSATVGLGYTF. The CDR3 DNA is TGCAGTGCCACTGTAGGGCTTGGCTACACCTTC.

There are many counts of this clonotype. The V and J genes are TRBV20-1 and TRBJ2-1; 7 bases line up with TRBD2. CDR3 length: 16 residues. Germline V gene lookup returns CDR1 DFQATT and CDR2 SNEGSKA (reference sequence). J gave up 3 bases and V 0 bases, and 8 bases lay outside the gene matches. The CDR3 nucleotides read TGCAGTGCTAGAGATGGACGTGGGGGGGGCTACAATGAGCAGTTCTTC. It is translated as CSARDGRGGGYNEQFF.

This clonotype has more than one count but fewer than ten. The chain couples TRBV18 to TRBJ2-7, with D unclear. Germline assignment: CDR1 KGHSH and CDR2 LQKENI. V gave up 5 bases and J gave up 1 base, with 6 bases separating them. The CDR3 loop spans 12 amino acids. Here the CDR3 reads CASSFKSYEQYF. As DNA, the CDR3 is TGTGCCAGCTCATTTAAATCCTACGAGCAGTACTTC.

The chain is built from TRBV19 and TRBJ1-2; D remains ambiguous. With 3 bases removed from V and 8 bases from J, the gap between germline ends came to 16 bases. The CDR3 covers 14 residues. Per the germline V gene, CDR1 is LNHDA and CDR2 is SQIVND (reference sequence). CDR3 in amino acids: CASSMRLTLRGYTF. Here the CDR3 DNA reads TGTGCCAGTAGTATGCGGCTGACTCTACGGGGCTACACCTTC. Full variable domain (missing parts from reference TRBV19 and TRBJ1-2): DGGITQSPKYLFRKEGQNVTLSCEQNLNHDAMYWYRQDPGQGLRLIYYSQIVNDFQKGDIAEGYSVSREKKESFPLTVTSAQKNPTAFYLCASSMRLTLRGYTFGSGTRLTVV.

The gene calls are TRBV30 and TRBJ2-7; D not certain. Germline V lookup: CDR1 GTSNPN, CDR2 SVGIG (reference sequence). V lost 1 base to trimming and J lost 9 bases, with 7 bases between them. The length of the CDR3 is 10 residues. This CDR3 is CAWSGATQYF. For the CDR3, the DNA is TGTGCCTGGAGTGGGGCAACGCAGTACTTC.

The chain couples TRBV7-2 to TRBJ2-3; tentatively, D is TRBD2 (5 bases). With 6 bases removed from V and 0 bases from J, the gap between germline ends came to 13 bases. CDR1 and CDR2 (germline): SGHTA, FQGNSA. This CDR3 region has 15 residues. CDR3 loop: CASSRLASSTDTQYF. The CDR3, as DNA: TGTGCCAGCAGTCGGCTAGCCTCTAGCACAGATACGCAGTATTTT.

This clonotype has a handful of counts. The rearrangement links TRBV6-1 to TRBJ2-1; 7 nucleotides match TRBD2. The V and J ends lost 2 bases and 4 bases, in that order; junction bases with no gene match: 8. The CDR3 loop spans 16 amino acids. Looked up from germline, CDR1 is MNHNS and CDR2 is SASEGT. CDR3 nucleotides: TGTGCCAGCAGTGAACGTAGAGCGGGATTTTACAATGAGCAGTTCTTC. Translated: CASSERRAGFYNEQFF.

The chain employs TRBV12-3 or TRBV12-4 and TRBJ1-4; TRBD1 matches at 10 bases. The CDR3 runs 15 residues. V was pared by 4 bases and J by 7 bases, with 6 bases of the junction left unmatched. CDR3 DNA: TGTGCCAGCAGTTCCCGGACAGGGGGAAGTGAAAAACTGTTTTTT. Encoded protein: CASSSRTGGSEKLFF.

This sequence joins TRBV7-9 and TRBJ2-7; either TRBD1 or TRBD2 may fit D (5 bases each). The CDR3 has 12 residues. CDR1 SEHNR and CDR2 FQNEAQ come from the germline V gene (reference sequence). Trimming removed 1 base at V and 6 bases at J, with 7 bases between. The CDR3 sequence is CASSLVGVEQYF. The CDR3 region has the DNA TGTGCCAGCAGCTTAGTGGGGGTCGAGCAGTACTTC.

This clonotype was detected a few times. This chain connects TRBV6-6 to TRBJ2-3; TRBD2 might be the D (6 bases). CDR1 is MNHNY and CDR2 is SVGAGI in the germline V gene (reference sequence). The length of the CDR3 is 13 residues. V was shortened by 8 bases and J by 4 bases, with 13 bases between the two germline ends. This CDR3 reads CASQKGGADTQYF. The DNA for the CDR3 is TGTGCCAGCCAGAAGGGCGGGGCAGATACGCAGTATTTT.

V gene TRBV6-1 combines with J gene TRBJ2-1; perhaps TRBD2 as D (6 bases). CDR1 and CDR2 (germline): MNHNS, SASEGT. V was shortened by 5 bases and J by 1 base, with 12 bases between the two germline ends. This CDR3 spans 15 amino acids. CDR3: CASSTGTGSYNEQFF. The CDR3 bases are TGTGCCAGCAGTACCGGGACTGGGTCCTACAATGAGCAGTTCTTC.

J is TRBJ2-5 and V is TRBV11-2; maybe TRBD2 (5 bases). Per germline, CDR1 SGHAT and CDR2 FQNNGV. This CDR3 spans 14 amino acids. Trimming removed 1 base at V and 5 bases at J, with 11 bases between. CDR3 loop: CASSLAQTGETQYF. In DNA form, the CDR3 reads TGTGCCAGCAGCTTAGCTCAAACGGGGGAGACCCAGTACTTC.

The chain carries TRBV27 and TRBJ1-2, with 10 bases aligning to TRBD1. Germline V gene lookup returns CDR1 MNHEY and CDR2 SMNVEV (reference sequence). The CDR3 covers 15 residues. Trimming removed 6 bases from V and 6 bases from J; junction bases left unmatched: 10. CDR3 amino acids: CASSRQGAGRNGYTF. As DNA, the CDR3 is TGTGCCAGCAGCCGACAGGGGGCGGGACGGAATGGCTACACCTTC.

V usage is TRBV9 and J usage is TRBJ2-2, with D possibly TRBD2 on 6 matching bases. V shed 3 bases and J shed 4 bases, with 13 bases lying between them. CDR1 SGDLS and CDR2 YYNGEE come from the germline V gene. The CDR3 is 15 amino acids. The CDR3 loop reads CASSALLGGTGELFF. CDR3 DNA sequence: TGTGCCAGCAGCGCCTTGCTGGGGGGCACCGGGGAGCTGTTTTTT. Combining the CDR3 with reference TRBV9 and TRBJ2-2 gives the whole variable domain DSGVTQTPKHLITATGQRVTLRCSPRSGDLSVYWYQQSLDQGLQFLIQYYNGEERAKGNILERFSAQQFPDLHSELNLSSLELGDSALYFCASSALLGGTGELFFGEGSRLTVL.

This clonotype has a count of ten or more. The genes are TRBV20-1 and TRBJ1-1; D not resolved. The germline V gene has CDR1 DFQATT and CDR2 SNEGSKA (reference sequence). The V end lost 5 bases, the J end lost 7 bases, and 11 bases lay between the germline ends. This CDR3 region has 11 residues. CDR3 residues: CSAVSRYEAFF. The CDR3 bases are TGCAGTGCTGTGTCGAGATATGAAGCTTTCTTT.

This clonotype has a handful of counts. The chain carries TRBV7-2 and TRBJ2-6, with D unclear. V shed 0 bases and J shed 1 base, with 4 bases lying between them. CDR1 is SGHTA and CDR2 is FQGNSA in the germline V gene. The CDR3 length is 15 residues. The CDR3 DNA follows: TGTGCCAGCAGCTTAGCGGTTTCTGGGGCCAACGTCCTGACTTTC. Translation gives CASSLAVSGANVLTF.

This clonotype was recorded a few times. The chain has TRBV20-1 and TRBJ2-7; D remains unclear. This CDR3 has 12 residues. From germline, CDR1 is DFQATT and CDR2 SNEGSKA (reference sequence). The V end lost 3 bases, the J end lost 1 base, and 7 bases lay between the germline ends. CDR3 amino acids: CSASRSSYEQYF. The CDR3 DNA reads TGCAGTGCTAGCCGATCGTCCTACGAGCAGTACTTC.

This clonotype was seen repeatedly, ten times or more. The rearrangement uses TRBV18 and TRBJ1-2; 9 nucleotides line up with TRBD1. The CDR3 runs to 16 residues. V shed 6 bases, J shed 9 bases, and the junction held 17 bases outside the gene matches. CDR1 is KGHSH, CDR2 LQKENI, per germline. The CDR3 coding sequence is TGTGCCAGCTCCCCTCTTCCAGGGACAGGGACCTTAAGCTACACCTTC. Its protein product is CASSPLPGTGTLSYTF.

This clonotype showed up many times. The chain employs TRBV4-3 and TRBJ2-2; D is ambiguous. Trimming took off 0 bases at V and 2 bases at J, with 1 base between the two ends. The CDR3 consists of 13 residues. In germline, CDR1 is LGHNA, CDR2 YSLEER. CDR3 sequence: CASSQENTGELFF. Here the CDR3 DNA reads TGCGCCAGCAGCCAAGAAAACACCGGGGAGCTGTTTTTT.

Here the CDR3 DNA reads TGCGCCAGCAGCTCCGGACAGGCTTTGGGAGAGACCCAGTACTTC. The encoded protein is CASSSGQALGETQYF. The V call is TRBV5-1, the J call TRBJ2-5, with 7 bases identical to TRBD1. V was clipped by 3 bases and J by 4 bases; unmatched bases: 9. Germline values: CDR1 SGHRS, CDR2 YFSETQ. There are 15 residues in the CDR3.

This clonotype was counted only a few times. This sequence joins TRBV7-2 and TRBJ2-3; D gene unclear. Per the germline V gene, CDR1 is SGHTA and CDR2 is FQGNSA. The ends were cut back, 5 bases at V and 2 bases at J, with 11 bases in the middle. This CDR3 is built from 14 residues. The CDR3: CASSASFFTDTQYF. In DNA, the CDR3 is TGTGCCAGCAGCGCATCCTTTTTCACAGATACGCAGTATTTT. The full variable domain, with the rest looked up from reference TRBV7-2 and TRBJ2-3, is GAGVSQSPSNKVTEKGKDVELRCDPISGHTALYWYRQSLGQGLEFLIYFQGNSAPDKSGLPSDRFSAERTGGSVSTLTIQRTQQEDSAVYLCASSASFFTDTQYFGPGTRLTVL.